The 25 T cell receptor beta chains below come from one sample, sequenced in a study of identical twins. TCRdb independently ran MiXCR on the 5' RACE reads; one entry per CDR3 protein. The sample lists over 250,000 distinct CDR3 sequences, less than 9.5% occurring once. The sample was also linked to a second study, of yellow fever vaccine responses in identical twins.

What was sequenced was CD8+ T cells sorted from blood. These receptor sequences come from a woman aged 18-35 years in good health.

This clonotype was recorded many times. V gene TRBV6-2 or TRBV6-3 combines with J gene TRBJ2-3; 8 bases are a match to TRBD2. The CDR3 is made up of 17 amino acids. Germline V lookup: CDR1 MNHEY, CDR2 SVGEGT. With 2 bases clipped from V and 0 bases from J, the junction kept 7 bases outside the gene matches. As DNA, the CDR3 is TGTGCCAGCAGTTACCCCCTTAGCGGGACTAGCACAGATACGCAGTATTTT. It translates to CASSYPLSGTSTDTQYF.

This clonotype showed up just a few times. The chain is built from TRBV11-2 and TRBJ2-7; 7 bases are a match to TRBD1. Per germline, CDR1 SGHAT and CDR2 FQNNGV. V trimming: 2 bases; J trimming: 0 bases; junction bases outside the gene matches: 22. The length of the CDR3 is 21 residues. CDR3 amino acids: CASSLSPGETPSGQHSYEQYF. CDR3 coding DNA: TGTGCCAGCAGCTTATCACCCGGGGAAACGCCGTCGGGACAGCACTCCTACGAGCAGTACTTC.

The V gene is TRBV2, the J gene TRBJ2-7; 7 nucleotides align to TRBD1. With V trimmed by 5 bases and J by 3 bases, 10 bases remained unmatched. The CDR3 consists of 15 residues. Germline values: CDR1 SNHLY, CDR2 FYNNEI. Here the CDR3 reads CASSSPGQLIYEQYF. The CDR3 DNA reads TGTGCCAGCAGTAGTCCGGGACAGCTTATCTACGAGCAGTACTTC.

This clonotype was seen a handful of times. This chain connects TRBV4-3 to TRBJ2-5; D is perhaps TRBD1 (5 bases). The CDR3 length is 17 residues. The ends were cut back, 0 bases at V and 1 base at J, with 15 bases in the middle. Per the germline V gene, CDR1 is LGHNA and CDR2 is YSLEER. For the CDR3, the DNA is TGCGCCAGCAGCCAAGAAGTCGCAGGGCTACTCCAAGAGACCCAGTACTTC. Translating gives CASSQEVAGLLQETQYF.

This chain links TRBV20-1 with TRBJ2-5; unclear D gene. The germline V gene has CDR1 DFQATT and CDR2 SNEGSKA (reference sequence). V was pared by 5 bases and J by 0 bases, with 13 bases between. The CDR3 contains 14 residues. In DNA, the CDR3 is TGCAGTGCTGGAAGACTTTGGGACCAAGAGACCCAGTACTTC. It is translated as CSAGRLWDQETQYF.

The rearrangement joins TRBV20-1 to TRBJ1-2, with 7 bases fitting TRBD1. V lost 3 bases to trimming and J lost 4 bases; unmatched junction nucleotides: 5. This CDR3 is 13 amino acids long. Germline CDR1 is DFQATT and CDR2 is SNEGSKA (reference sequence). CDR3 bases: TGCAGTGCTAGCGAACGGGACAGCTATGGCTACACCTTC. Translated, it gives CSASERDSYGYTF.

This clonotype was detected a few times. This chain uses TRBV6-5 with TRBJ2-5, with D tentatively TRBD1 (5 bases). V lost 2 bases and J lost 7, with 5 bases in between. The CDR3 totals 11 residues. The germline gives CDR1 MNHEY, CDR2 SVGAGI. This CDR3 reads CASSYQGTQYF. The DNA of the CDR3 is TGTGCCAGCAGTTACCAGGGGACCCAGTACTTC.

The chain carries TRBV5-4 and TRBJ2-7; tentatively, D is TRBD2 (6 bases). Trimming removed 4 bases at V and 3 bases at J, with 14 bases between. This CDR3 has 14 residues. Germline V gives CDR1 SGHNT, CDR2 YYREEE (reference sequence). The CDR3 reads CASSHTGLIYEQYF. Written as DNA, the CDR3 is TGTGCCAGCAGCCATACGGGACTGATCTACGAGCAGTACTTC.

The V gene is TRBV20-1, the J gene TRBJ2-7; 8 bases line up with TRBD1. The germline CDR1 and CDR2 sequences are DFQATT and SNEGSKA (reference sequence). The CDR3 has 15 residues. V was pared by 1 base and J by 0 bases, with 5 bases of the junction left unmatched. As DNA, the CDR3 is TGCAGTGCTAGAGGTGGACAGGGCCTCTCCTACGAGCAGTACTTC. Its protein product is CSARGGQGLSYEQYF.

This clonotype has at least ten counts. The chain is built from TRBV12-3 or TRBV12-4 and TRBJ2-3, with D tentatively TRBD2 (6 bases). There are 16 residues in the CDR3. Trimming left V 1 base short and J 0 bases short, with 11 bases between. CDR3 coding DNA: TGTGCCAGCAGTTTAGTTGGGGGGTTCAGCACAGATACGCAGTATTTT. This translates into CASSLVGGFSTDTQYF.

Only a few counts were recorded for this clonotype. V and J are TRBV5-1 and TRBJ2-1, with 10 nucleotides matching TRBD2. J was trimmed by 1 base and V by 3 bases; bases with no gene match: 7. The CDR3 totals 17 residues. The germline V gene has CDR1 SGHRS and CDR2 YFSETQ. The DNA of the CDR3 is TGCGCCAGCAGCTCCTTCCTAGCGGGAGTGTCCTACAATGAGCAGTTCTTC. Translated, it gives CASSSFLAGVSYNEQFF. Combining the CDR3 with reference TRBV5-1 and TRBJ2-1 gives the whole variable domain KAGVTQTPRYLIKTRGQQVTLSCSPISGHRSVSWYQQTPGQGLQFLFEYFSETQRNKGNFPGRFSGRQFSNSRSEMNVSTLELGDSALYLCASSSFLAGVSYNEQFFGPGTRLTVL.

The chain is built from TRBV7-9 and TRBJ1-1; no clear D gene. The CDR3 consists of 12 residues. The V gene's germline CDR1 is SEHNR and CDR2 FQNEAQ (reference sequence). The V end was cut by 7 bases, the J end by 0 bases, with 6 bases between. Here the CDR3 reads CASMGLNTEAFF. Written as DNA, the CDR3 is TGTGCCAGCATGGGGTTGAACACTGAAGCTTTCTTT. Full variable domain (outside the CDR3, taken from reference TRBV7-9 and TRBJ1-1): DTGVSQNPRHKITKRGQNVTFRCDPISEHNRLYWYRQTLGQGPEFLTYFQNEAQLEKSRLLSDRFSAERPKGSFSTLEIQRTEQGDSAMYLCASMGLNTEAFFGQGTRLTVV.

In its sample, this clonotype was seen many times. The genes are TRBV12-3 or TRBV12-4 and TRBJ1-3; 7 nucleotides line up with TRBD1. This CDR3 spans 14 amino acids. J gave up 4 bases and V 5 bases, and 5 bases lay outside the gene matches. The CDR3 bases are TGTGCCAGCAGTACCGGGACAGACGGAAACACCATATATTTT. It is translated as CASSTGTDGNTIYF.

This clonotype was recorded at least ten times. The CDR3 loop reads CSARGQGRDLKNIQYF. The CDR3 nucleotides read TGCAGTGCTAGAGGCCAGGGGAGGGATTTGAAGAACATTCAGTACTTC. The J gene is TRBJ2-4, the V gene TRBV20-1, with D tentatively TRBD2 (7 bases). CDR3 length: 16 residues. Germline V gene data show CDR1 as DFQATT and CDR2 as SNEGSKA (reference sequence). With 1 base removed from V and 7 bases from J, the gap between germline ends came to 20 bases.

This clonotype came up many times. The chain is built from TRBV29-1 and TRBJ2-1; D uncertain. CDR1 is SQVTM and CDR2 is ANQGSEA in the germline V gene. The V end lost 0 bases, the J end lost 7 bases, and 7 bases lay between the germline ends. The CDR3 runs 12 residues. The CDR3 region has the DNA TGCAGCGTTGAAGACGGTATAAATGAGCAGTTCTTC. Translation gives CSVEDGINEQFF.

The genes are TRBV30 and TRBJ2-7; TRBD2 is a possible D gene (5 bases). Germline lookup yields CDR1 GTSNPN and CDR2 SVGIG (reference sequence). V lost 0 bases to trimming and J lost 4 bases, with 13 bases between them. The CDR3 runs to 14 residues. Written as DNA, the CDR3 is TGTGCCTGGAGTGTACTAGGGCCTTATTACGAGCAGTACTTC. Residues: CAWSVLGPYYEQYF.

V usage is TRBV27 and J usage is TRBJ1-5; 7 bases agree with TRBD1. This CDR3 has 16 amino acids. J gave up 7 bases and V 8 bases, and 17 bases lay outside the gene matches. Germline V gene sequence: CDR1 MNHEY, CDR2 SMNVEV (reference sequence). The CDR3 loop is CASGPPGGSSRQPQHF. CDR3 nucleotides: TGTGCCAGCGGACCGCCAGGGGGGTCTTCGCGGCAGCCCCAGCATTTT.

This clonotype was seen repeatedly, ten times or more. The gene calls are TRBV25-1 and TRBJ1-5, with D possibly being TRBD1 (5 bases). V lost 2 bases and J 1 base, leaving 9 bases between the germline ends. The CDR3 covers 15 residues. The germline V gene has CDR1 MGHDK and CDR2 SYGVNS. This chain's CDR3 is CASSEVSGSNQPQHF. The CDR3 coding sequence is TGTGCCAGCAGTGAAGTCTCAGGGAGCAATCAGCCCCAGCATTTT.

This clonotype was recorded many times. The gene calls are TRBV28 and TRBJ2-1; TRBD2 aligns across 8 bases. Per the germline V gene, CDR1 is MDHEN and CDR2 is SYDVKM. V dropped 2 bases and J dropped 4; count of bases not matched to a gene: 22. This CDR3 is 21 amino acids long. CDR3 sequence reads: CASSLPTAGAGGFRTYNEQFF. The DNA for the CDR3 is TGTGCCAGCAGTTTACCCACAGCGGGGGCGGGAGGTTTCCGCACATACAATGAGCAGTTCTTC.

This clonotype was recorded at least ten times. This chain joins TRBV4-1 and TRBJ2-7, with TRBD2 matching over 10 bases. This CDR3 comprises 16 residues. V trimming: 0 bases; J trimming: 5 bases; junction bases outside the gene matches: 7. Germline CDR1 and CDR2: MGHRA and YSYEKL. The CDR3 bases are TGCGCCAGCAGCCAAGATAGTCTAGCGGGAGAGAACGAGCAGTACTTC. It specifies CASSQDSLAGENEQYF.

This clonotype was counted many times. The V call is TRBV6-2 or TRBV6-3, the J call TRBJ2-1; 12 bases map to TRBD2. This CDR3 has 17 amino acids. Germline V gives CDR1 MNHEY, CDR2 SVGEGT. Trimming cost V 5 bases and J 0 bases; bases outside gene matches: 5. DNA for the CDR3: TGTGCCAGCAGTAATCTAGCGGGAGGGAGCTCCTACAATGAGCAGTTCTTC. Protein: CASSNLAGGSSYNEQFF.

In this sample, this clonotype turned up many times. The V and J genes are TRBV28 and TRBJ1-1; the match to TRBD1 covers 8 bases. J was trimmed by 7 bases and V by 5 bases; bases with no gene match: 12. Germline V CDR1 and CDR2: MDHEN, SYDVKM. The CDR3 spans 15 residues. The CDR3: CASSPSDRDVVEAFF. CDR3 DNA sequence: TGTGCCAGCAGTCCTTCGGACAGGGACGTTGTTGAAGCTTTCTTT.

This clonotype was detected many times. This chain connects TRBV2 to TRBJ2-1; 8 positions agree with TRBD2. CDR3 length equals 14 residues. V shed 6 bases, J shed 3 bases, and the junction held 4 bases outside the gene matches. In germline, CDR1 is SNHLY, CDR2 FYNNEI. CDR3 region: CASRAGTSYNEQFF. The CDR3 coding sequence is TGTGCCAGCAGAGCCGGGACTAGCTACAATGAGCAGTTCTTC.

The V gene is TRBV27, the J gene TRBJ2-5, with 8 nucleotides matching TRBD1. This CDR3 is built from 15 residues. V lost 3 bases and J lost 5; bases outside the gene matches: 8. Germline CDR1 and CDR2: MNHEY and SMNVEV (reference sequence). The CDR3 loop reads CASSFGQGGLETQYF. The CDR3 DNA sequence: TGTGCCAGCAGTTTCGGACAGGGTGGTTTGGAGACCCAGTACTTC.

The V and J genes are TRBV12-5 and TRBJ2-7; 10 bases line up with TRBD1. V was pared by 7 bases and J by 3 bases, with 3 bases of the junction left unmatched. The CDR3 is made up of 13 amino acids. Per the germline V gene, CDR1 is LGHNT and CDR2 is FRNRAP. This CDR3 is CASAWDRGYEQYF. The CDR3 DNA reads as TGTGCTAGTGCTTGGGACAGGGGCTACGAGCAGTACTTC.